Listed here are 9 T cell receptor beta chains from one sample, sequenced in a study of blood T cell repertoires in COVID-19 (dated by TCRdb to between 2020 and 2021). Library preparation used the immunoSEQ multiplex PCR assay. TCRdb re-hosts the immuneACCESS table, in-frame sequences only. Its copies lack some clones; in the studies checked, an unresolved V gene accounts for under half of them, and the cause for the rest is not known. This sample holds about 360,000 clones; around 87% were observed only once. The ten largest clonotypes hold roughly 2% of the sample. What was sequenced was PBMCs or T cells enriched from blood (not recorded which). Receptor source: a man between 35 and 55 years old in a cohort exposed to, infected with or recovered from COVID-19 (not recorded which).

The gene calls are TRBV13 and TRBJ2-5, with 12 nucleotides matching TRBD2. Germline trimming cut 5 bases from V and 7 bases from J; bases unmatched to any gene: 20. Germline lookup yields CDR1 PRHDT and CDR2 FYEKMQ (reference sequence). The CDR3 contains 19 residues. CDR3 in amino acids: CASSLLLAGGRNGGGTQYF. The DNA of the CDR3 is TGTGCCAGCAGCCTGCTACTAGCGGGAGGTCGCAACGGAGGAGGGACCCAGTACTTC.

The chain carries TRBV9 and TRBJ2-2; TRBD2 is a possible D gene (6 bases). Trimming removed 4 bases from V and 9 bases from J, with 19 bases in between. The CDR3 runs 15 residues. Germline V gene lookup returns CDR1 SGDLS and CDR2 YYNGEE. The CDR3 spells CASSPRLERSRELFF. The CDR3, as DNA: TGTGCCAGCAGCCCCCGACTAGAAAGAAGTCGGGAGCTGTTTTTT.

The rearrangement links TRBV27 to TRBJ2-3, with D perhaps matching TRBD2 (5 bases). This CDR3 is 12 amino acids long. V was cut by 5 bases and J by 5 bases, with 8 bases left in between. Germline V gene lookup returns CDR1 MNHEY and CDR2 SMNVEV (reference sequence). In nucleotides, the CDR3 is TGTGCCAGCAGTCCACTAGGAGATACGCAGTATTTT. Translation gives CASSPLGDTQYF.

The chain combines TRBV19 with TRBJ2-1, with TRBD2 matching 9 bases. Looked up from germline, CDR1 is LNHDA and CDR2 is SQIVND (reference sequence). The CDR3 contains 14 residues. The trim removed 7 bases at V and 1 base at J, leaving 2 bases unmatched. This CDR3 reads CASKTSGSYNEQFF. In DNA form, the CDR3 reads TGTGCCAGTAAGACTAGCGGTTCCTACAATGAGCAGTTCTTC.

V and J are TRBV27 and TRBJ2-5, with D possibly being TRBD1 (6 bases). This CDR3 spans 14 amino acids. V was clipped by 6 bases and J by 3 bases, with 14 bases between them. From germline, CDR1 is MNHEY and CDR2 SMNVEV (reference sequence). In DNA form, the CDR3 reads TGTGCCAGCAGCCCCCTTAACAGGGAAGAGACCCAGTACTTC. It specifies CASSPLNREETQYF.

V gene TRBV5-5 combines with J gene TRBJ2-7, with TRBD1 matching over 7 bases. The germline gives CDR1 SGHKS, CDR2 YYEKEE (reference sequence). J lost 4 bases, V lost 4 bases, and 8 bases had no gene match. The CDR3 length is 14 residues. CDR3 protein: CASSRQGSIYEQYF. As DNA, the CDR3 is TGTGCCAGCAGCCGACAGGGAAGTATATACGAGCAGTACTTC. Full variable domain (rest looked up from reference TRBV5-5 and TRBJ2-7): DAGVTQSPTHLIKTRGQQVTLRCSPISGHKSVSWYQQVLGQGPQFIFQYYEKEERGRGNFPDRFSARQFPNYSSELNVNALLLGDSALYLCASSRQGSIYEQYFGPGTRLTVT.

The chain uses TRBV4-2 and TRBJ1-1; tentatively, D is TRBD1 (5 bases). From germline, CDR1 is LGHNA and CDR2 YNFKEQ. The length of the CDR3 is 13 residues. V lost 0 bases, J lost 3 bases, and 5 bases lay in between. CDR3 residues: CASSQETDTEAFF. CDR3 DNA sequence: TGTGCCAGCAGCCAAGAGACAGACACTGAAGCTTTCTTT.

The chain is built from TRBV7-2 and TRBJ2-3, with D possibly TRBD1 on 6 matching bases. With 4 bases removed from V and 3 bases from J, the gap between germline ends came to 11 bases. The CDR3 sequence is 14 residues long. Germline V lookup: CDR1 SGHTA, CDR2 FQGNSA. CDR3 DNA sequence: TGTGCCAGCAGCTCAGGACAGCCGACAGATACGCAGTATTTT. Its protein product is CASSSGQPTDTQYF.

The chain recombines TRBV27 with TRBJ2-7; 8 nucleotides match TRBD2. Germline V lookup: CDR1 MNHEY, CDR2 SMNVEV (reference sequence). The CDR3 extends over 14 amino acids. The J segment lost 5 bases and the V segment lost 7 bases, leaving 10 bases of the junction unmatched. The CDR3 DNA reads as TGTGCCAGCACCCCGGTCGGGGGGGTTGACGAGCAGTACTTC. Protein: CASTPVGGVDEQYF.